Each of the 19 T cell receptor beta chains below was sequenced from the same sample in a study of metastatic and nonmetastatic thyroid tumors. TCRdb re-analyzed the PCR reads using MiXCR. The sample comprises fewer than 25,000 clones, 20% to 25% of which are singletons, and 70% to 80% rests with the top ten. Thyroid surgery took place with no prior treatment in any patient. The sample taken for sequencing was blood. All receptors derive from a male donor with papillary thyroid cancer or a benign thyroid nodule (not recorded which). Some clones in this sample may be carry-over from other donors' samples.

This clone was seen repeatedly, ten times or more. The J gene is TRBJ1-4, the V gene TRBV18; no clear D gene. Germline lookup yields CDR1 KGHSH and CDR2 LQKENI. V was pared by 6 bases and J by 3 bases, with 8 bases between. This CDR3 region has 13 residues. CDR3 DNA: TGTGCCAGCTCGGACGGATCTAATGAAAAACTGTTTTTT. It codes for CASSDGSNEKLFF. Full variable domain (outside the CDR3, taken from reference TRBV18 and TRBJ1-4): NAGVMQNPRHLVRRRGQEARLRCSPMKGHSHVYWYRQLPEEGLKFMVYLQKENIIDESGMPKERFSAEFPKEGPSILRIQQVVRGDSAAYFCASSDGSNEKLFFGSGTQLSVL.

This clone was seen a few times. A read error may be the cause here, since a much bigger clone is one base away. Other DNA sequences in the same sample also yield this CDR3. The chain recombines TRBV4-2 with TRBJ2-1; 9 nucleotides align to TRBD2. Germline CDR1 and CDR2: LGHNA and YNFKEQ. This CDR3 has 17 residues. DNA for the CDR3: TGTGCCAGCAGCCCGCGCGCCGGGACTAGCTCCTACAACGAGCAGTTCTTC. Residues: CASSPRAGTSSYNEQFF.

The sample holds a few counts of this clone. The V call is TRBV24-1, the J call TRBJ2-1, with 8 bases fitting TRBD2. The length of the CDR3 is 15 residues. Germline values: CDR1 KGHDR, CDR2 SFDVKD. The ends lost 4 bases at V and 4 bases at J; junction bases unmatched: 5. The CDR3 loop reads CATSDFSGKYNEQFF. The CDR3, as DNA: TGTGCCACCAGTGACTTTAGCGGGAAATACAATGAGCAGTTCTTC.

This clone was seen at least ten times. This chain links TRBV7-2 with TRBJ2-3; D is unresolved. Germline CDR1 is SGHTA and CDR2 is FQGNSA. V shed 6 bases and J shed 0 bases, with 4 bases lying between them. The CDR3 totals 12 residues. CDR3 residues: CASSASTDTQYF. In DNA form, the CDR3 reads TGTGCCAGCAGTGCTAGCACAGATACGCAGTATTTT.

This clone was recorded many times. This sample includes further DNA sequences coding for the same CDR3. This chain links TRBV9 with TRBJ1-1, with a possible D match to TRBD1 (5 bases). Trimming removed 0 bases at V and 4 bases at J, with 10 bases between. The length of the CDR3 is 14 residues. The germline V gene has CDR1 SGDLS and CDR2 YYNGEE. As DNA, the CDR3 is TGTGCCAGCAGCGTAGTGGGGACGGGCACTGAAGCTTTCTTT. It translates to CASSVVGTGTEAFF.

This clone has ten or more counts. The chain combines TRBV6-5 with TRBJ1-1; no firm D call. Germline-derived CDR1 and CDR2 are MNHEY and SVGAGI. V lost 2 bases and J 1 base, leaving 8 bases between the germline ends. This CDR3 is 14 amino acids long. In DNA form, the CDR3 reads TGTGCCAGCAGTTACAAGGCGGGGAACACTGAAGCTTTCTTT. Translating gives CASSYKAGNTEAFF.

This clone was seen many times. The chain has TRBV20-1 and TRBJ2-1, with D maybe TRBD2 (6 bases). The V end lost 3 bases, the J end lost 8 bases, and 17 bases lay between the germline ends. This CDR3 has 14 amino acids. Germline CDR1 is DFQATT and CDR2 is SNEGSKA (reference sequence). The CDR3 DNA reads TGCAGTGCTAGGTTCTCGGGAGAGGGTTATGAGCAGTTCTTC. As protein: CSARFSGEGYEQFF.

This clone was recorded once. The CDR3 bases are TGTGCCAGCGGCTGGGACTCAACCTACGAGCAGTACTTC. Translation gives CASGWDSTYEQYF. The chain has TRBV18 and TRBJ2-7; possibly TRBD2 for D (6 bases). Trimming stripped 8 bases from V and 2 bases from J, with 13 bases between. Germline CDR1 reads KGHSH; CDR2 reads LQKENI. The CDR3 loop spans 13 amino acids.

About this clone: This may arise from a read error, as a much more abundant clone is one base away. Here the CDR3 DNA reads TGTGCCAGCAGCTTAGGAATGGCGGGAAGTCGCACAGGTACGCAGTATTTT. Translation gives CASSLGMAGSRTGTQYF. The J gene is TRBJ2-3, the V gene TRBV11-1; TRBD2 might be the D (6 bases). The CDR3 consists of 17 residues. Germline lookup yields CDR1 SGHAT and CDR2 FQDESV (reference sequence).

This clone was detected only a few times. The rearrangement links TRBV28 to TRBJ1-3; D is undetermined. Germline V lookup: CDR1 MDHEN, CDR2 SYDVKM. Trimming pared 6 bases from V and 4 bases from J, leaving 7 bases between. The CDR3 sequence is 12 residues long. CDR3 amino acids: CASRREGNTIYF. The DNA for the CDR3 is TGTGCCAGCAGGAGGGAGGGAAACACCATATATTTT.

Many counts were recorded for this clone. The CDR3: CASTKREGLYEQFF. Written as DNA, the CDR3 is TGTGCCAGCACTAAGCGGGAGGGCCTTTATGAGCAGTTCTTC. V gene TRBV12-3 or TRBV12-4 combines with J gene TRBJ2-1; the match to TRBD2 covers 10 bases. V dropped 7 bases and J dropped 8; count of bases not matched to a gene: 8. This CDR3 is built from 14 residues.

This clone occurred a few times. J is TRBJ1-1 and V is TRBV28; TRBD1 agrees at 7 bases. V trimming: 2 bases; J trimming: 0 bases; junction bases outside the gene matches: 18. Per the germline V gene, CDR1 is MDHEN and CDR2 is SYDVKM. CDR3 size: 20 residues. The CDR3 sequence is CASSLSSAWDSYYMNTEAFF. The CDR3 DNA sequence: TGTGCCAGCAGTTTAAGCTCTGCGTGGGACAGTTATTATATGAACACTGAAGCTTTCTTT.

This clone was observed at least ten times. V gene TRBV7-2 combines with J gene TRBJ1-1, with TRBD1 identical over 8 bases. The V and J ends lost 4 bases and 5 bases, in that order; junction bases with no gene match: 3. The CDR3 is 13 residues long. The germline CDR1 and CDR2 sequences are SGHTA and FQGNSA. This CDR3 reads CASSSQGATEAFF. DNA for the CDR3: TGTGCCAGCAGCTCGCAGGGGGCAACTGAAGCTTTCTTT.

The chain has TRBV11-2 and TRBJ1-2; 8 nucleotides match TRBD1. The V and J ends lost 5 bases and 3 bases, in that order; junction bases with no gene match: 5. The CDR3 contains 14 residues. CDR1 and CDR2 (germline): SGHAT, FQNNGV. This chain's CDR3 is CASSLGQGDYGYTF. The CDR3 DNA reads as TGTGCCAGCAGCCTAGGACAGGGTGACTATGGCTACACCTTC.

This clone was seen at least ten times. The CDR3 DNA reads as TGTGCCAGTAGTAAGAGGACAGGGGGCTCTGAAGCTTTCTTT. Translated: CASSKRTGGSEAFF. The chain carries TRBV19 and TRBJ1-1, with TRBD1 matching 11 bases. The CDR3 contains 14 residues. In germline, CDR1 is LNHDA, CDR2 SQIVND (reference sequence). Trimming took 4 bases from V and 6 from J; bases not matched to a gene: 4.

J is TRBJ2-7 and V is TRBV5-1; tentative D call: TRBD2 (6 bases). The CDR3 is 14 residues long. The germline gives CDR1 SGHRS, CDR2 YFSETQ. V was clipped by 1 base and J by 2 bases, with 10 bases between them. The CDR3 sequence: CASSLKASAYEQYF. The CDR3 nucleotides are TGCGCCAGCAGCTTGAAGGCTAGCGCCTACGAGCAGTACTTC.

In its sample, this clone was seen many times. The gene calls are TRBV28 and TRBJ2-1; D is undetermined. The CDR3 totals 15 residues. The ends were cut back, 1 base at V and 8 bases at J, with 15 bases in the middle. The germline CDR1 and CDR2 sequences are MDHEN and SYDVKM. The CDR3 bases are TGTGCCAGCAGTTTATTCACGATCCGGGTGGATGAGCAGTTCTTC. Its protein product is CASSLFTIRVDEQFF.

This clone was seen ten or more times. The gene calls are TRBV11-1 and TRBJ2-1, with TRBD2 matching over 11 bases. J gave up 12 bases and V 3 bases, and 4 bases lay outside the gene matches. The CDR3 has 13 amino acids. CDR1 SGHAT and CDR2 FQDESV come from the germline V gene (reference sequence). Here the CDR3 reads CASSFSGRAMQFF. In DNA form, the CDR3 reads TGTGCCAGCAGCTTTAGCGGGAGGGCTATGCAGTTCTTC.

This clone occurred a few times. With a much larger clone just one base away, this may be a read error. The rearrangement uses TRBV2 and TRBJ1-4; the match to TRBD1 covers 8 bases. The germline V gene has CDR1 SNHLY and CDR2 FYNNEI. The CDR3 spans 13 residues. CDR3 nucleotide sequence: TGTGCCAACAGTGGACAGGGCGGCGAAAAACTGTTTTTT. Translating gives CANSGQGGEKLFF.